The 11 T cell receptor beta chains listed next were all sequenced from one sample in a study of T cell repertoires in cytomegalovirus infection. TCRdb re-called the reads through MiXCR, storing one row per CDR3 protein. The repertoire consists of some 180,000 distinct CDR3 sequences, with 15% to 20% occurring once and the leading ten covering 20% to 25%. The source material was CD8+ T cells from PBMCs. These receptors all stem from a human donor in good health (CMV status not recorded). Some clones in this sample may be carry-over from other donors' samples.

This sequence joins TRBV11-2 and TRBJ2-4; D may be TRBD1 (6 bases). The CDR3 loop spans 16 amino acids. V was clipped by 3 bases and J by 6 bases, with 18 bases between them. CDR1 SGHAT and CDR2 FQNNGV come from the germline V gene. The CDR3 loop reads CASSFIRGTGRNIQYF. CDR3 DNA sequence: TGTGCCAGCAGCTTTATACGGGGCACAGGGAGAAACATTCAGTACTTC.

This rearrangement joins TRBV7-9 to TRBJ2-7, with D possibly being TRBD1 (5 bases). Germline values: CDR1 SEHNR, CDR2 FQNEAQ (reference sequence). Between the trimmed V and J ends, which lost 1 base and 3 bases, there was a span of 10 bases. The CDR3 sequence is 14 residues long. The CDR3 reads CASSLVGAVYEQYF. The CDR3, as DNA: TGTGCCAGCAGCTTAGTAGGGGCAGTCTACGAGCAGTACTTC.

The genes are TRBV11-2 and TRBJ2-3; either TRBD1 or TRBD2 may fit D (5 bases each). In germline, CDR1 is SGHAT, CDR2 FQNNGV. The length of the CDR3 is 17 residues. Trimming took off 1 base at V and 2 bases at J, with 16 bases between the two ends. CDR3 coding DNA: TGTGCCAGCAGCTTAGTCGGGACCGCTAAGCCCACAGATACGCAGTATTTT. It yields the protein CASSLVGTAKPTDTQYF.

This clonotype was observed a handful of times. The V gene is TRBV7-9, the J gene TRBJ1-6; D perhaps matches TRBD1 (5 bases). Germline V gene data show CDR1 as SEHNR and CDR2 as FQNEAQ (reference sequence). Trimming pared 4 bases from V and 3 bases from J, leaving 13 bases between. CDR3 length equals 16 residues. CDR3: CASSSPGRLYNSPLHF. CDR3 DNA sequence: TGTGCCAGCAGCTCGCCGGGACGGCTCTATAATTCACCCCTCCACTTT. Variable domain in full (rest from reference TRBV7-9 and TRBJ1-6): DTGVSQNPRHKITKRGQNVTFRCDPISEHNRLYWYRQTLGQGPEFLTYFQNEAQLEKSRLLSDRFSAERPKGSFSTLEIQRTEQGDSAMYLCASSSPGRLYNSPLHFGNGTRLTVT.

Only a few counts were recorded for this clonotype. The chain carries TRBV20-1 and TRBJ1-2, with no clear D. This CDR3 has 10 amino acids. CDR1 and CDR2 from the germline V gene are DFQATT and SNEGSKA (reference sequence). The V and J ends lost 0 bases and 14 bases respectively, with 10 bases between them. The CDR3, as DNA: TGCAGTGCTAGAGAGGGAAGAGGTACCTTC. Residues: CSAREGRGTF.

The chain uses TRBV11-1 and TRBJ2-7; a weak D match, TRBD1 (6 bases). Germline lookup yields CDR1 SGHAT and CDR2 FQDESV (reference sequence). The V gene lost 0 bases and the J gene lost 7 bases, with 13 bases spanning the gap. CDR3 length equals 14 residues. The CDR3 here is CASSLAGRGGEQYF. The CDR3 DNA follows: TGTGCCAGCAGCTTAGCGGGCAGGGGTGGAGAGCAGTACTTC.

This clonotype was counted between two and nine times. The chain recombines TRBV7-6 with TRBJ2-7; D tentatively reads TRBD1 or TRBD2 (6 bases each). Per the germline V gene, CDR1 is SGHVS and CDR2 is FNYEAQ. Trimming stripped 5 bases from V and 7 bases from J, with 18 bases between. The CDR3 consists of 14 residues. CDR3 bases: TGTGCCAGCAGCCAAAGAAGGGGGGCGGAAGAGCAGTACTTC. This sequence encodes CASSQRRGAEEQYF. Looking up the rest from reference TRBV7-6 and TRBJ2-7 gives the full variable domain: GAGVSQSPRYKVTKRGQDVALRCDPISGHVSLYWYRQALGQGPEFLTYFNYEAQQDKSGLPNDRFSAERPEGSISTLTIQRTEQRDSAMYRCASSQRRGAEEQYFGPGTRLTVT.

This clonotype showed up just a few times. The chain recombines TRBV27 with TRBJ2-7, with TRBD1 matching 9 bases. CDR3 length: 14 amino acids. The germline V gene encodes CDR1 MNHEY and CDR2 SMNVEV (reference sequence). V lost 6 bases and J lost 4; bases outside the gene matches: 7. The CDR3 nucleotides read TGTGCCAGCAGCTGGGGACAGGGAAGTTACGAGCAGTACTTC. Protein sequence: CASSWGQGSYEQYF.

V gene TRBV6-2 or TRBV6-3 combines with J gene TRBJ2-7, with TRBD1 matching over 7 bases. Trimming at V came to 3 bases and at J to 5 bases, leaving 13 bases not matched to a gene. CDR1 is MNHEY and CDR2 is SVGEGT in the germline V gene. CDR3 length: 16 amino acids. The CDR3 DNA reads TGTGCCAGCAGTTATTTACCCGTTGACAGGGAAGACGAGCAGTACTTC. The encoded protein is CASSYLPVDREDEQYF.

This clonotype was counted ten times or more. The rearrangement links TRBV7-2 to TRBJ1-3; 7 bases fit TRBD1. The CDR3 has 16 residues. V shed 5 bases and J 4 bases; nucleotides not matched to a gene: 11. Germline CDR1 is SGHTA and CDR2 is FQGNSA. Written as DNA, the CDR3 is TGTGCCAGCAGCAGCACGACAGGGAGAATAGGAAACACCATATATTTT. This codes for CASSSTTGRIGNTIYF.

V and J are TRBV29-1 and TRBJ2-5, with D perhaps matching TRBD1 (6 bases). Germline V CDR1 and CDR2: SQVTM, ANQGSEA. V was clipped by 8 bases and J by 1 base, with 17 bases between them. The CDR3 contains 14 residues. The chain's CDR3 is CSCSGTTSQETQYF. The CDR3 DNA is TGCAGCTGTTCCGGGACAACGAGCCAAGAGACCCAGTACTTC. The full variable domain, completed using reference TRBV29-1 and TRBJ2-5, is SAVISQKPSRDICQRGTSLTIQCQVDSQVTMMFWYRQQPGQSLTLIATANQGSEATYESGFVIDKFPISRPNLTFSTLTVSNMSPEDSSIYLCSCSGTTSQETQYFGPGTRLLVL.